The 29 T cell receptor beta chains below were found in one sample sequenced in a study of naive and memory T cell subsets. Two oligonucleotides, mixed equimolar, formed the beta constant-region primer covering TRBC1 and TRBC2. TCRdb re-analysed the UMI-ligation and nested PCR reads in MiXCR, keeping a single row per CDR3 protein. Of tens of thousands of distinct CDR3 sequences in the sample, around 12% were seen once. Sequencing used central memory CD4+ T cells from blood. These receptors originate from a human donor in good health.

This clonotype appeared many times. The rearrangement links TRBV19 to TRBJ2-1; D is uncertain. This CDR3 is built from 11 residues. CDR1 is LNHDA and CDR2 is SQIVND in the germline V gene (reference sequence). V lost 4 bases and J 10 bases, leaving 8 bases between the germline ends. The CDR3 here is CASSTVYEQFF. In nucleotides, the CDR3 is TGTGCCAGTAGTACGGTTTACGAGCAGTTCTTC. The full variable domain, in which reference TRBV19 and TRBJ2-1 provide the parts outside the CDR3, is DGGITQSPKYLFRKEGQNVTLSCEQNLNHDAMYWYRQDPGQGLRLIYYSQIVNDFQKGDIAEGYSVSREKKESFPLTVTSAQKNPTAFYLCASSTVYEQFFGPGTRLTVL.

The chain joins TRBV6-1 to TRBJ1-1; 7 bases are shared with TRBD1. V lost 3 bases and J lost 5; bases outside the gene matches: 6. This CDR3 region has 14 residues. Germline V gene data show CDR1 as MNHNS and CDR2 as SASEGT. In DNA, the CDR3 is TGTGCCAGCAGTGATAGACAGGGTGGTACTGAAGCTTTCTTT. Translation: CASSDRQGGTEAFF.

The rearrangement uses TRBV20-1 and TRBJ1-1, with 11 bases aligning to TRBD1. V shed 6 bases, J shed 1 base, and the junction held 7 bases outside the gene matches. Germline V CDR1 and CDR2: DFQATT, SNEGSKA (reference sequence). This CDR3 has 15 amino acids. The CDR3 loop is CSAGQGAFRNTEAFF. The DNA for the CDR3 is TGCAGTGCAGGACAGGGGGCTTTCAGGAACACTGAAGCTTTCTTT.

This clonotype was recorded at least ten times. DNA for the CDR3: TGTGCCACCCGAGTTGAACTAGCGGGAGGAGAGACCCAGTACTTC. Its translation is CATRVELAGGETQYF. V is TRBV10-3 and J is TRBJ2-5; TRBD2 matches at 12 bases. The ends lost 10 bases at V and 4 bases at J; junction bases unmatched: 10. This CDR3 contains 15 residues. Germline CDR1 reads ENHRY; CDR2 reads SYGVKD.

This clonotype was counted once. The rearrangement joins TRBV5-1 to TRBJ2-7, with 11 bases lining up with TRBD2. V lost 0 bases and J lost 7; bases outside the gene matches: 6. From germline, CDR1 is SGHRS and CDR2 YFSETQ. This CDR3 spans 15 amino acids. The DNA of the CDR3 is TGCGCCAGCAGCTTGGTTACTAGCGGGAGTGGGGAGCAGTACTTC. Amino acids: CASSLVTSGSGEQYF. Based on the CDR3 plus reference TRBV5-1 and TRBJ2-7, the full variable domain is KAGVTQTPRYLIKTRGQQVTLSCSPISGHRSVSWYQQTPGQGLQFLFEYFSETQRNKGNFPGRFSGRQFSNSRSEMNVSTLELGDSALYLCASSLVTSGSGEQYFGPGTRLTVT.

The chain couples TRBV20-1 to TRBJ2-4, with 11 bases lining up with TRBD2. V shed 3 bases and J 4 bases; nucleotides not matched to a gene: 2. CDR3 length equals 14 residues. Germline CDR1 reads DFQATT; CDR2 reads SNEGSKA (reference sequence). The CDR3 protein is CSASPSGRKNIQYF. As DNA, the CDR3 is TGCAGTGCTAGCCCTAGCGGGAGGAAAAACATTCAGTACTTC.

The chain couples TRBV30 to TRBJ2-5; 10 bases align to TRBD1. The germline gives CDR1 GTSNPN, CDR2 SVGIG (reference sequence). The CDR3 loop spans 13 amino acids. Unmatched junction bases numbered 3, after V lost 5 bases and J lost 3 bases. CDR3 nucleotides: TGTGCCTGGGGCGGACAGGGGGAAGAGACCCAGTACTTC. This translates into CAWGGQGEETQYF.

The genes are TRBV3-1 and TRBJ1-5, with a possible D match to TRBD1 (5 bases). The CDR3 is 16 residues long. The germline CDR1 and CDR2 sequences are LGHDT and YNNKEL (reference sequence). V dropped 3 bases and J dropped 4 bases, with 16 bases sitting between them. The chain's CDR3 is CASSHRGTARNQPQHF. CDR3 DNA: TGTGCCAGCAGCCATCGAGGGACGGCAAGAAATCAGCCCCAGCATTTT.

This clonotype was seen ten or more times. The chain carries TRBV5-1 and TRBJ2-7; perhaps TRBD1 as D (6 bases). The germline CDR1 and CDR2 sequences are SGHRS and YFSETQ. There are 16 residues in the CDR3. With 2 bases removed from V and 6 bases from J, the gap between germline ends came to 21 bases. CDR3 coding DNA: TGCGCCAGCAGCTTCTCTCCAGGTGGCAGGGGCACCGAGCAGTACTTC. Translated, it gives CASSFSPGGRGTEQYF.

The chain couples TRBV20-1 to TRBJ1-6, with TRBD1 matching 10 bases. The junction had 10 bases not matched to a gene; V was cut back by 5 bases and J by 12 bases. The germline V gene has CDR1 DFQATT and CDR2 SNEGSKA (reference sequence). The CDR3 is 14 residues long. The CDR3 loop reads CSAQDTGTGEPLHF. The CDR3 bases are TGCAGTGCTCAGGATACCGGGACAGGGGAACCCCTCCACTTT.

The chain links TRBV2 to TRBJ2-5; no definite D call. Germline CDR1 reads SNHLY; CDR2 reads FYNNEI. Trimming removed 7 bases at V and 2 bases at J, with 11 bases between. The CDR3 runs 13 residues. This chain's CDR3 is CASNRGFQETQYF. The CDR3 nucleotides are TGTGCCAGCAATCGTGGCTTTCAAGAGACCCAGTACTTC.

The J gene is TRBJ1-6, the V gene TRBV20-1; TRBD1 matches 11 bases. Per germline, CDR1 DFQATT and CDR2 SNEGSKA (reference sequence). V was clipped by 5 bases and J by 10 bases; unmatched bases: 7. CDR3 length: 14 residues. The CDR3 DNA is TGCAGTGCTGGTTCCGGGACAGGGGGATCACCCCTCCACTTT. Protein product: CSAGSGTGGSPLHF.

This clonotype has a handful of counts. The chain is built from TRBV6-6 and TRBJ1-5; possible D gene TRBD1, 5 bases. V shed 4 bases and J shed 2 bases, with 9 bases lying between them. The V gene's germline CDR1 is MNHNY and CDR2 SVGAGI (reference sequence). The CDR3 runs 14 residues. This CDR3 reads CASSSRVRNQPQHF. CDR3 in DNA: TGTGCCAGCAGTTCCAGGGTTCGCAATCAGCCCCAGCATTTT.

V usage is TRBV7-2 and J usage is TRBJ2-5; the D is unclear. Per the germline V gene, CDR1 is SGHTA and CDR2 is FQGNSA. Between the trimmed V and J ends, which lost 6 bases and 5 bases, there was a span of 16 bases. CDR3 length: 14 amino acids. Here the CDR3 DNA reads TGTGCCAGCAGTCTGGGTCAAATGGGGGAGACCCAGTACTTC. Translating gives CASSLGQMGETQYF.

This clonotype was observed at least ten times. The J gene is TRBJ2-7, the V gene TRBV6-1; 8 bases map to TRBD2. The CDR3 is 16 amino acids. Germline loops: CDR1 MNHNS, CDR2 SASEGT. V lost 2 bases to trimming and J lost 4 bases; unmatched junction nucleotides: 10. For the CDR3, the DNA is TGTGCCAGCAGTGAACCGGGTAGCGGGATGGGTTACGAGCAGTACTTC. Its translation: CASSEPGSGMGYEQYF.

The chain recombines TRBV18 with TRBJ1-1; 9 positions match TRBD1. V gave up 2 bases and J gave up 7 bases; unmatched junction bases: 8. Germline CDR1 reads KGHSH; CDR2 reads LQKENI. The CDR3 length is 15 residues. Here the CDR3 reads CASSPNSGQGNEAFF. In DNA form, the CDR3 reads TGTGCCAGCTCACCAAATTCCGGACAGGGGAATGAAGCTTTCTTT. Using reference TRBV18 and TRBJ1-1 for the parts outside the CDR3, the full variable domain is NAGVMQNPRHLVRRRGQEARLRCSPMKGHSHVYWYRQLPEEGLKFMVYLQKENIIDESGMPKERFSAEFPKEGPSILRIQQVVRGDSAAYFCASSPNSGQGNEAFFGQGTRLTVV.

This chain connects TRBV3-1 to TRBJ1-6; 8 bases map to TRBD1. V shed 5 bases and J 0 bases; nucleotides not matched to a gene: 12. This CDR3 comprises 19 residues. Germline V gene sequence: CDR1 LGHDT, CDR2 YNNKEL (reference sequence). CDR3 in amino acids: CASSGRDRRASSYNSPLHF. The CDR3 region has the DNA TGTGCCAGCAGCGGCCGGGACAGGCGAGCGAGCTCCTATAATTCACCCCTCCACTTT.

This sequence joins TRBV18 and TRBJ2-5, with D unresolved. The CDR3 totals 12 residues. With 2 bases removed from V and 2 bases from J, the gap between germline ends came to 3 bases. The germline CDR1 and CDR2 sequences are KGHSH and LQKENI. The CDR3 DNA sequence: TGTGCCAGCTCACCAAGTCAAGAGACCCAGTACTTC. The encoded protein is CASSPSQETQYF.

The chain employs TRBV14 and TRBJ2-3; 7 nucleotides line up with TRBD2. After removal of 4 bases from V and 6 bases from J, the junction contained 7 bases not matched to a gene. Germline CDR1 reads SGHDN; CDR2 reads FVKESK. This CDR3 spans 14 amino acids. CDR3 in DNA: TGTGCCAGCAGCCCAGACAACGGGAGGGATACGCAGTATTTT. It is translated as CASSPDNGRDTQYF.

This clonotype has a count of ten or more. J is TRBJ1-1 and V is TRBV7-9; D gene unclear. V lost 1 base and J lost 0, with 6 bases in between. CDR1 is SEHNR, CDR2 FQNEAQ, per germline (reference sequence). The CDR3 totals 14 residues. The CDR3 here is CASSLGQMNTEAFF. The CDR3 nucleotides are TGTGCCAGCAGCTTAGGACAAATGAACACTGAAGCTTTCTTT. The full variable domain, rest sourced from reference TRBV7-9 and TRBJ1-1, is DTGVSQNPRHKITKRGQNVTFRCDPISEHNRLYWYRQTLGQGPEFLTYFQNEAQLEKSRLLSDRFSAERPKGSFSTLEIQRTEQGDSAMYLCASSLGQMNTEAFFGQGTRLTVV.

This clonotype has a handful of counts. V usage is TRBV15 and J usage is TRBJ2-7, with D perhaps TRBD1 (6 bases). Germline V gives CDR1 LNHNV, CDR2 YYDKDF (reference sequence). V was clipped by 5 bases and J by 0 bases, with 8 bases between them. The CDR3 has 13 residues. In DNA form, the CDR3 reads TGTGCCACCAGCCGGACAGACTCCTACGAGCAGTACTTC. Amino acids: CATSRTDSYEQYF.

This clonotype showed up just a few times. The chain links TRBV30 to TRBJ1-5; tentative D call: TRBD1 (5 bases). The V and J ends lost 3 bases and 6 bases respectively, with 15 bases between them. The CDR3 loop spans 14 amino acids. Germline lookup yields CDR1 GTSNPN and CDR2 SVGIG (reference sequence). The CDR3 DNA sequence: TGTGCCTGGAGAGATTCAGGGTCCGCTCAGCCCCAGCATTTT. It encodes CAWRDSGSAQPQHF.

This clonotype was seen only a few times. The J gene is TRBJ2-3, the V gene TRBV29-1; D gene ambiguous. The CDR3 length is 10 residues. V lost 7 bases to trimming and J lost 5 bases, with 7 bases between them. Germline loops: CDR1 SQVTM, CDR2 ANQGSEA. CDR3 amino acids: CSAARDTQYF. CDR3 sequence (DNA): TGCAGCGCCGCGAGAGATACGCAGTATTTT.

The genes are TRBV4-2 and TRBJ1-6; D is uncertain. Germline V gene data show CDR1 as LGHNA and CDR2 as YNFKEQ. V was cut by 0 bases and J by 0 bases, with 9 bases left in between. This CDR3 is 17 amino acids long. The CDR3: CASSQDLQSSYNSPLHF. The CDR3 DNA reads TGTGCCAGCAGCCAAGATCTTCAGAGCTCCTATAATTCACCCCTCCACTTT.

The chain employs TRBV7-8 and TRBJ2-1; possible D gene TRBD2, 7 bases. This CDR3 is 17 amino acids long. The germline V gene encodes CDR1 SGHVS and CDR2 FQNEAQ. V was shortened by 1 base and J by 3 bases, with 16 bases between the two germline ends. CDR3 in amino acids: CASSLGGGSAYYNEQFF. The CDR3 DNA follows: TGTGCCAGCAGCTTAGGGGGGGGCTCGGCTTACTACAATGAGCAGTTCTTC.

V and J are TRBV20-1 and TRBJ2-3; no firm D call. Trimming cost V 0 bases and J 4 bases, with 5 bases left between them. This CDR3 is built from 12 residues. Germline assignment: CDR1 DFQATT and CDR2 SNEGSKA (reference sequence). This chain's CDR3 is CSARDWADTQYF. CDR3 nucleotide sequence: TGCAGTGCTAGAGATTGGGCAGATACGCAGTATTTT.

This clonotype was picked up a small number of times. The gene calls are TRBV4-2 and TRBJ2-7, with D uncertain. V lost 4 bases and J lost 2, with 15 bases in between. Germline V gene sequence: CDR1 LGHNA, CDR2 YNFKEQ. This CDR3 spans 15 amino acids. The CDR3 nucleotides read TGTGCCAGCAGCCCAGGACCCGAGCCGGCCTACGAGCAGTACTTC. Its translation: CASSPGPEPAYEQYF.

This clonotype has a handful of counts. V is TRBV6-5 and J is TRBJ1-3; possible D gene TRBD1, 6 bases. Germline assignment: CDR1 MNHEY and CDR2 SVGAGI. The CDR3 consists of 16 residues. Trimming took 2 bases from V and 2 from J, leaving 13 bases between them. The chain's CDR3 is CASSYDPPGAGNTIYF. DNA for the CDR3: TGTGCCAGCAGTTACGATCCCCCAGGGGCTGGAAACACCATATATTTT.

This clonotype was picked up a small number of times. The chain is built from TRBV30 and TRBJ1-3; possible D gene TRBD1, 5 bases. CDR1 and CDR2 (germline): GTSNPN, SVGIG (reference sequence). The CDR3 is 13 amino acids. With 5 bases removed from V and 0 bases from J, the gap between germline ends came to 8 bases. In DNA form, the CDR3 reads TGTGCCTGGGGGGGGAGCTCTGGAAACACCATATATTTT. Protein: CAWGGSSGNTIYF.